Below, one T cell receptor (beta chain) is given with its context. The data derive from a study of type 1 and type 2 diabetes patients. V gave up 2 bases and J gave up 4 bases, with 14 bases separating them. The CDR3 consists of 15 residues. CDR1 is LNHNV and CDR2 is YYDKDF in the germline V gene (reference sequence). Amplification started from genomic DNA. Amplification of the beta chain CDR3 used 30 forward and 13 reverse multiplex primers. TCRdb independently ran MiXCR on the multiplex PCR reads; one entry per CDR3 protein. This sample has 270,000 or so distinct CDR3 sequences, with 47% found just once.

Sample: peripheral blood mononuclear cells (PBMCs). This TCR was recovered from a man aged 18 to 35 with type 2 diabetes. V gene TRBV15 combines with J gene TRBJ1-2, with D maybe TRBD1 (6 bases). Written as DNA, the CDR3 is TGTGCCACCAGCAGATCCTCAGGGGTCGGCTATGGCTACACCTTC. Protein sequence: CATSRSSGVGYGYTF.